A selection of T cell receptor beta chains follows, all from one sample in a study of blood T cells in healthy people across ages. From the 5' RACE reads, TCRdb called clonotypes with MiXCR, one entry per CDR3 protein. In the table there are roughly 830,000 distinct CDR3 sequences, approximately 65% of which are singletons. Specimen: blood. These receptors all stem from a man aged 25 to 45 in good health. The CDR3 runs from the conserved cysteine through the conserved F or W. Fields, in order: CDR3 protein, CDR3 DNA, V gene, D gene, clone size, J gene. D genes are given only for firm matches. Clone size, where shown, is once, few, many, or a class for clones that have expanded.

CASSPTGAVYNEQFF | TGTGCCAGCAGCCCTACCGGAGCGGTTTACAATGAGCAGTTCTTC | TRBV4-2 | . | . | TRBJ2-1
CASSEGPSVYEQYF | TGTGCCAGCAGTGAAGGGCCTAGCGTCTACGAGCAGTACTTC | TRBV2 | . | . | TRBJ2-7
CAWSRGSGANVLTF | TGTGCCTGGAGTAGGGGATCTGGGGCCAACGTCCTGACTTTC | TRBV30 | . | . | TRBJ2-6
CASSVGISRNEQFF | TGTGCCAGCAGCGTCGGGATTAGCAGAAATGAGCAGTTCTTC | TRBV9 | . | . | TRBJ2-1
CASSYSIPIPGDGYTF | TGTGCCAGCAGTTACTCGATACCGATTCCCGGGGACGGCTACACCTTC | TRBV6-2/TRBV6-3 | . | . | TRBJ1-2
CASSYDRVAKNIQYF | TGTGCCAGCAGTTACGACAGGGTGGCCAAAAACATTCAGTACTTC | TRBV6-2/TRBV6-3 | TRBD1 | . | TRBJ2-4
CASSRGQTTTNEKLFF | TGTGCCAGCTCACGGGGACAGACTACAACTAATGAAAAACTGTTTTTT | TRBV18 | TRBD1 | . | TRBJ1-4
CATSGPSGGTQYF | TGTGCCACCAGTGGGCCTTCCGGCGGGACCCAGTACTTC | TRBV24-1 | . | many | TRBJ2-5
CASSGHLETQYF | TGTGCCAGCAGTGGACACTTAGAGACCCAGTACTTC | TRBV25-1 | . | . | TRBJ2-5
CASSQDYSRETQYF | TGCGCCAGCAGCCAGGACTACAGCAGGGAGACCCAGTACTTC | TRBV4-3 | . | . | TRBJ2-5
CASSRDGEYGYTF | TGTGCCAGCAGTCGGGACGGAGAATATGGCTACACCTTC | TRBV27 | . | . | TRBJ1-2
CASSTNRDRRADTQYF | TGTGCCAGCAGCACGAACCGGGACAGGAGGGCAGATACGCAGTATTTT | TRBV21-1 | . | . | TRBJ2-3
CATSETGLGGNQPQHF | TGTGCCACCAGTGAGACAGGGTTAGGTGGCAATCAGCCCCAGCATTTT | TRBV24-1 | TRBD1 | . | TRBJ1-5
CASSSQLSYEQYF | TGTGCCAGCAGCTCTCAATTGAGCTACGAGCAGTACTTC | TRBV7-9 | . | few | TRBJ2-7
CASSHPGTDATNEKLFF | TGCGCCAGCAGCCACCCCGGGACAGATGCAACTAATGAAAAACTGTTTTTT | TRBV4-1 | TRBD1 | . | TRBJ1-4